The 30 T cell receptor beta chains given below trace back to one sample, sequenced in a study of T cell responses to AZD1222 COVID-19 vaccine. Here immunoSEQ multiplex PCR was the method, and the copy in TCRdb shows in-frame clones only, minus some. The sample has approximately 60,000 clones, 70% to 85% seen once. The sample consisted of peripheral blood, taken on day 0 of AZD1222 vaccination. The receptors stem from an adult in good health.

The chain combines TRBV6-5 with TRBJ1-2; weak D call: TRBD1 (6 bases). V was shortened by 5 bases and J by 10 bases, with 14 bases between the two germline ends. The CDR3 has 12 amino acids. Germline V lookup: CDR1 MNHEY, CDR2 SVGAGI. Written as DNA, the CDR3 is TGTGCCAGCAGTCCGGGCGGACAGTTCTACACCTTC. Its protein is CASSPGGQFYTF.

The rearrangement uses TRBV2 and TRBJ1-2; D possibly corresponds to TRBD1 (5 bases). This CDR3 region has 13 residues. Trimming stripped 8 bases from V and 4 bases from J, with 14 bases between. Germline V lookup: CDR1 SNHLY, CDR2 FYNNEI. The CDR3 DNA sequence: TGTGCCAGCTGGTGGGACGGAAGCTATGGCTACACCTTC. Translation: CASWWDGSYGYTF. The full variable domain, in which reference TRBV2 and TRBJ1-2 provide the parts outside the CDR3, is EPEVTQTPSHQVTQMGQEVILRCVPISNHLYFYWYRQILGQKVEFLVSFYNNEISEKSEIFDDQFSVERPDGSNFTLKIRSTKLEDSAMYFCASWWDGSYGYTFGSGTRLTVV.

V and J are TRBV3-1 (or the pseudogene TRBV3-2) and TRBJ1-2; 8 nucleotides align to TRBD1. Germline trimming cut 0 bases from V and 8 bases from J; bases unmatched to any gene: 5. Germline lookup yields CDR1 LGHDT and CDR2 YNNKEL (reference sequence). The CDR3 has 14 amino acids. For the CDR3, the DNA is TGTGCCAGCAGCCAAGATCGGGACAGGTGGGGCTACACCTTC. Translation gives CASSQDRDRWGYTF.

A few counts support this clone. V is TRBV5-4 and J is TRBJ2-1, with 13 nucleotides matching TRBD2. Germline values: CDR1 SGHNT, CDR2 YYREEE (reference sequence). V was pared by 3 bases and J by 8 bases, with 8 bases of the junction left unmatched. This CDR3 has 16 residues. The CDR3 DNA follows: TGTGCCAGCAGCTCTGGACTAGCGGGAGTTATGGATGAGCAGTTCTTC. This codes for CASSSGLAGVMDEQFF. The full variable domain, its missing parts supplied by reference TRBV5-4 and TRBJ2-1, is ETGVTQSPTHLIKTRGQQVTLRCSSQSGHNTVSWYQQALGQGPQFIFQYYREEENGRGNFPPRFSGLQFPNYSSELNVNALELDDSALYLCASSSGLAGVMDEQFFGPGTRLTVL.

V gene TRBV7-2 combines with J gene TRBJ1-3; 7 bases line up with TRBD1. Germline loops: CDR1 SGHTA, CDR2 FQGNSA. The CDR3 totals 16 residues. Trimming at V came to 4 bases and at J to 0 bases, leaving 6 bases not matched to a gene. This CDR3 reads CASSSEGAYSGNTIYF. The CDR3 nucleotides are TGTGCCAGCAGCTCTGAGGGGGCCTACTCTGGAAACACCATATATTTT.

The chain employs TRBV5-6 and TRBJ2-1; 9 nucleotides align to TRBD2. Per germline, CDR1 SGHDT and CDR2 YYEEEE. The CDR3 totals 16 residues. The junction had 14 bases not matched to a gene; V was cut back by 4 bases and J by 9 bases. The DNA of the CDR3 is TGTGCCAGCAGCACATCGAGTAGCGGGAGAGGTAGTGAGCAGTTCTTC. It yields the protein CASSTSSSGRGSEQFF.

The chain is built from TRBV30 and TRBJ2-2, with D perhaps matching TRBD1 (6 bases). Trimming removed 2 bases at V and 0 bases at J, with 10 bases between. The CDR3 length is 15 residues. Germline V gene sequence: CDR1 GTSNPN, CDR2 SVGIG (reference sequence). The CDR3 coding sequence is TGTGCCTGGAGTCCCTGGACAGCGAACACCGGGGAGCTGTTTTTT. This translates into CAWSPWTANTGELFF.

The chain joins TRBV19 to TRBJ2-3, with 7 nucleotides matching TRBD2. CDR1 LNHDA and CDR2 SQIVND come from the germline V gene (reference sequence). Unmatched junction bases numbered 1, after V lost 6 bases and J lost 1 base. The CDR3 contains 13 residues. Here the CDR3 DNA reads TGTGCCAGTAGGCTAGCGGGCACAGATACGCAGTATTTT. Translating it yields CASRLAGTDTQYF.

J is TRBJ1-1 and V is TRBV6-5; TRBD1 matches 7 bases. Germline CDR1 reads MNHEY; CDR2 reads SVGAGI. The CDR3 length is 15 residues. V lost 5 bases, J lost 5 bases, and 11 bases stayed unmatched. The CDR3 region is CASSILTTGVTEAFF. The CDR3 DNA sequence: TGTGCCAGCAGTATCCTTACCACAGGGGTGACTGAAGCTTTCTTT.

The CDR3 loop reads CASSFGETQYF. The CDR3 nucleotides are TGTGCCAGCAGCTTCGGAGAGACCCAGTACTTC. The J gene is TRBJ2-5, the V gene TRBV13, with no clear D. Trimming removed 3 bases at V and 4 bases at J, with 3 bases between. CDR3 length equals 11 residues. The V gene's germline CDR1 is PRHDT and CDR2 FYEKMQ (reference sequence).

This chain links TRBV7-2 with TRBJ1-3; maybe TRBD1 (5 bases). V was pared by 1 base and J by 10 bases, with 8 bases between. The CDR3 length is 12 residues. Germline CDR1 is SGHTA and CDR2 is FQGNSA. DNA for the CDR3: TGTGCCAGCAGCTTAGATTGGGGGACCATATATTTT. The encoded protein is CASSLDWGTIYF.

J is TRBJ2-7 and V is TRBV7-8; D call uncertain. Germline CDR1 is SGHVS and CDR2 is FQNEAQ. CDR3 length: 14 amino acids. V was pared by 1 base and J by 0 bases, with 7 bases between. The CDR3 loop reads CASSLDPASYEQYF. CDR3 coding DNA: TGTGCCAGCAGCTTAGACCCAGCCTCCTACGAGCAGTACTTC.

The genes are TRBV27 and TRBJ1-5; the D is unclear. CDR1 is MNHEY, CDR2 SMNVEV, per germline (reference sequence). Trimming stripped 2 bases from V and 5 bases from J, with 7 bases between. CDR3 length equals 13 residues. The CDR3 reads CASSLGRDQPQHF. The CDR3, as DNA: TGTGCCAGCAGTTTAGGTCGAGATCAGCCCCAGCATTTT.

The rearrangement links TRBV6-5 to TRBJ2-7; D might be TRBD1 (5 bases). Germline CDR1 is MNHEY and CDR2 is SVGAGI. With 6 bases removed from V and 2 bases from J, the gap between germline ends came to 14 bases. The CDR3 consists of 14 residues. CDR3 sequence (DNA): TGTGCCAGCAGACAGGCCCCTGGGCCCTACGAGCAGTACTTC. Translating gives CASRQAPGPYEQYF.

The V and J genes are TRBV5-1 and TRBJ2-1; 10 bases map to TRBD2. This CDR3 comprises 15 residues. After removal of 0 bases from V and 8 bases from J, the junction contained 5 bases not matched to a gene. Germline V lookup: CDR1 SGHRS, CDR2 YFSETQ. The CDR3 nucleotides are TGCGCCAGCAGCTTGGCCCTAGCGGGAGTTGATGAGCAGTTCTTC. This translates into CASSLALAGVDEQFF.

This sequence joins TRBV7-3 and TRBJ1-1; perhaps TRBD1 as D (5 bases). Germline V gene lookup returns CDR1 SGHTA and CDR2 FQGTGA. This CDR3 spans 15 amino acids. Trimming pared 4 bases from V and 1 base from J, leaving 13 bases between. In nucleotides, the CDR3 is TGTGCCAGCAGCTGGGACGGCCAACCGAACACTGAAGCTTTCTTT. It is translated as CASSWDGQPNTEAFF.

This chain uses TRBV21-1 with TRBJ2-3. TRBV21-1 is recorded as a pseudogene. This CDR3 contains 14 residues. The CDR3 DNA follows: TGTGCCAGCAGCAAAGGGCGTAAAAAAGATACGCAGTATTTT. It encodes CASSKGRKKDTQYF.

The V gene is TRBV7-2, the J gene TRBJ2-7, with 8 bases matching TRBD2. Germline V gives CDR1 SGHTA, CDR2 FQGNSA. The CDR3 is 16 amino acids. Trimming cost V 5 bases and J 3 bases; bases outside gene matches: 12. The CDR3 spells CASSPRKGLEIYEQYF. CDR3 in DNA: TGTGCCAGCAGCCCACGGAAGGGACTAGAGATCTACGAGCAGTACTTC.

This clone has just a few counts. This sequence joins TRBV6-1 and TRBJ2-3, with 9 bases fitting TRBD2. This CDR3 is 17 amino acids long. From germline, CDR1 is MNHNS and CDR2 SASEGT. J gave up 4 bases and V 2 bases, and 10 bases lay outside the gene matches. The CDR3 sequence is CASSEYIAGGRPDTQYF. CDR3 sequence (DNA): TGTGCCAGCAGTGAATACATTGCGGGAGGGCGGCCAGATACGCAGTATTTT.

The chain couples TRBV7-2 to TRBJ2-7, with D unresolved. The V end was cut by 3 bases, the J end by 7 bases, with 13 bases between. This CDR3 has 13 residues. Germline values: CDR1 SGHTA, CDR2 FQGNSA. The CDR3 loop reads CASSFTADREQYF. In nucleotides, the CDR3 is TGTGCCAGCAGCTTTACGGCGGATCGGGAGCAGTACTTC.

V and J are TRBV4-3 and TRBJ1-2, with D tentatively TRBD1 (5 bases). CDR1 and CDR2 from the germline V gene are LGHNA and YSLEER. Between the trimmed V and J ends, which lost 4 bases and 2 bases, there was a span of 14 bases. This CDR3 has 15 amino acids. The DNA of the CDR3 is TGCGCCAGCAGCCCCCAAGCTCGGGGGAACTATGGCTACACCTTC. Amino acids: CASSPQARGNYGYTF.

This chain uses TRBV7-9 with TRBJ2-7; possible D gene TRBD2, 5 bases. CDR1 SEHNR and CDR2 FQNEAQ come from the germline V gene (reference sequence). The V end was cut by 8 bases, the J end by 2 bases, with 10 bases between. The CDR3 has 12 amino acids. Here the CDR3 reads CASGLETYEQYV. In nucleotides, the CDR3 is TGTGCCAGCGGACTTGAAACCTACGAGCAGTACGTC.

J is TRBJ2-3 and V is TRBV27; D ambiguous. Germline lookup yields CDR1 MNHEY and CDR2 SMNVEV (reference sequence). V was trimmed by 6 bases and J by 1 base, leaving 14 bases between them. The CDR3 length is 15 residues. CDR3 loop: CASSLLLYGTDTQYF. In DNA, the CDR3 is TGTGCCAGCAGCCTTCTCTTGTATGGCACAGATACGCAGTATTTT.

This rearrangement joins TRBV19 to TRBJ2-7; D uncertain. Germline V gives CDR1 LNHDA, CDR2 SQIVND (reference sequence). This CDR3 has 13 residues. The V gene lost 7 bases and the J gene lost 3 bases, with 13 bases spanning the gap. The CDR3 sequence is CASKRAGDYEQYF. The DNA of the CDR3 is TGTGCCAGTAAGAGAGCAGGTGACTACGAGCAGTACTTC.

The V gene is TRBV7-2, the J gene TRBJ2-7, with D possibly matching TRBD2 (5 bases). V shed 6 bases and J shed 4 bases, with 10 bases lying between them. The CDR3 has 12 amino acids. Germline-derived CDR1 and CDR2 are SGHTA and FQGNSA. The CDR3: CASSGAGYEQYF. The CDR3 nucleotides are TGTGCCAGCAGTGGTGCGGGTTACGAGCAGTACTTC. The whole variable domain, remainder taken from reference TRBV7-2 and TRBJ2-7, is GAGVSQSPSNKVTEKGKDVELRCDPISGHTALYWYRQSLGQGLEFLIYFQGNSAPDKSGLPSDRFSAERTGGSVSTLTIQRTQQEDSAVYLCASSGAGYEQYFGPGTRLTVT.

V and J are TRBV19 and TRBJ1-2; the D gene is possibly TRBD1 (5 bases). CDR3 length: 15 residues. Germline V gene data show CDR1 as LNHDA and CDR2 as SQIVND (reference sequence). Trimming stripped 3 bases from V and 5 bases from J, with 16 bases between. The CDR3 DNA is TGTGCCAGTAGTATCCGAGACGGGGGACTATATGGCTACACCTTC. It is translated as CASSIRDGGLYGYTF.

The J gene is TRBJ1-1, the V gene TRBV2; maybe TRBD1 (5 bases). V was shortened by 4 bases and J by 1 base, with 7 bases between the two germline ends. Germline V gene data show CDR1 as SNHLY and CDR2 as FYNNEI. The CDR3 contains 13 residues. The DNA of the CDR3 is TGTGCCAGCAGTGTACAGGAGAACACTGAAGCTTTCTTT. Translation: CASSVQENTEAFF.

The V gene is TRBV6-5, the J gene TRBJ2-7; no clear D. Germline CDR1 and CDR2: MNHEY and SVGAGI. Trimming left V 6 bases short and J 1 base short, with 13 bases between. This CDR3 is built from 14 residues. CDR3 residues: CASRRTASSYEQYF. In nucleotides, the CDR3 is TGTGCCAGCAGGCGGACGGCCTCTTCCTACGAGCAGTACTTC.

The V gene is TRBV29-1, the J gene TRBJ1-1, with D tentatively TRBD1 (5 bases). V was shortened by 8 bases and J by 0 bases, with 13 bases between the two germline ends. The CDR3 spans 13 residues. Germline V gene sequence: CDR1 SQVTM, CDR2 ANQGSEA. The CDR3 sequence: CSHRQQLNTEAFF. CDR3 DNA sequence: TGCAGCCACAGACAGCAATTGAACACTGAAGCTTTCTTT.

This clone occurred once. The V gene is TRBV29-1, the J gene TRBJ2-3; 9 nucleotides match TRBD2. Trimming took 3 bases from V and 4 from J; bases not matched to a gene: 14. Germline V gene sequence: CDR1 SQVTM, CDR2 ANQGSEA. The CDR3 covers 17 residues. The CDR3: CSVDLTSGPEGPDTQYF. CDR3 nucleotides: TGCAGCGTTGATCTGACTAGCGGCCCCGAGGGGCCAGATACGCAGTATTTT.